What follows is one T cell receptor (beta chain) and its context. Its antigen is currently unknown. Resections from corrective heart surgery supplied the thymus tissue. The sample belongs to a study of human thymus T cells. Study results and caveats: Reports from related research described highly overlapping thymic repertoires among unrelated individuals.

Clones were sequenced by immunoSEQ multiplex PCR, and TCRdb holds only the in-frame ones, with some missing. The sample holds tens of thousands of clones, over 85% seen once. The sample taken for sequencing was thymus tissue. The sequence derives from a girl in the first two years of life with a congenital heart defect but otherwise immunologically healthy.

CDR3 sequence (DNA): TGTGCCAGCAGCTTAGGGAGGCCCTACGAGCAGTACTTC. Translating gives CASSLGRPYEQYF. This chain joins TRBV11-2 and TRBJ2-7, with D possibly matching TRBD2 (5 bases). The germline V gene encodes CDR1 SGHAT and CDR2 FQNNGV. CDR3 length: 13 amino acids. With 1 base removed from V and 2 bases from J, the gap between germline ends came to 6 bases.